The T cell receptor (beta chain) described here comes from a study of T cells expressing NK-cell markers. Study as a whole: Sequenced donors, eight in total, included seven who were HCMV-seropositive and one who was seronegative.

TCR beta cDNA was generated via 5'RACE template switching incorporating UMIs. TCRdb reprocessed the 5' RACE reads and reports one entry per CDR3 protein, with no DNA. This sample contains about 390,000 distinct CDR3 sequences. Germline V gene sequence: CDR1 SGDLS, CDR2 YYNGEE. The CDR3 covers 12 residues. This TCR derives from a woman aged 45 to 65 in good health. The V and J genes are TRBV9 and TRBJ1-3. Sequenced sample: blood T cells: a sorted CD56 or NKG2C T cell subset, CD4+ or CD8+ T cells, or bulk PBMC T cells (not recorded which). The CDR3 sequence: CASRPAGNTIYF.